Below, 3 T cell receptor beta chains from the same sample are listed, as sequenced in a study of OX40 agonist ivuxolimab in advanced cancers. Libraries were prepared by immunoSEQ multiplex PCR; TCRdb keeps only in-frame clonotypes and omits some of them. This sample has approximately 77,000 clones, with around 92% found just once. The source material was CD4+ or CD8+ T cells sorted from blood, sampled in a trial of the OX40 agonist ivuxolimab. These receptors originate from an adult with an advanced solid tumor such as melanoma, head and neck, liver or kidney cancer.

This chain uses TRBV27 with TRBJ2-3; 15 nucleotides align to TRBD2. The germline V gene encodes CDR1 MNHEY and CDR2 SMNVEV (reference sequence). This CDR3 comprises 18 residues. After removal of 6 bases from V and 1 base from J, the junction contained 8 bases not matched to a gene. The CDR3 coding sequence is TGTGCCAGCAGATGGACTAGCGGGGGGGCGACCCGCACAGATACGCAGTATTTT. It specifies CASRWTSGGATRTDTQYF.

The chain uses TRBV7-3 and TRBJ2-1, with 10 nucleotides matching TRBD2. This CDR3 comprises 16 residues. Germline CDR1 is SGHTA and CDR2 is FQGTGA. Unmatched junction bases numbered 9, after V lost 3 bases and J lost 7 bases. In nucleotides, the CDR3 is TGTGCCAGCAGCTTGAATGCCGGGACTAGCGTGAATGAGCAGTTCTTC. This translates into CASSLNAGTSVNEQFF. The whole variable domain, remainder taken from reference TRBV7-3 and TRBJ2-1, is GAGVSQTPSNKVTEKGKYVELRCDPISGHTALYWYRQSLGQGPEFLIYFQGTGAADDSGLPNDRFFAVRPEGSVSTLKIQRTERGDSAVYLCASSLNAGTSVNEQFFGPGTRLTVL.

The V and J genes are TRBV13 and TRBJ1-2; tentative D call: TRBD1 (5 bases). CDR1 and CDR2 from the germline V gene are PRHDT and FYEKMQ (reference sequence). The CDR3 runs 14 residues. V was pared by 2 bases and J by 6 bases, with 13 bases between. The CDR3 bases are TGTGCCAGCAGCTTAATGGGGCCCGGGGATGGCTACACCTTC. It encodes CASSLMGPGDGYTF. Complete variable domain (other parts from reference TRBV13 and TRBJ1-2): AAGVIQSPRHLIKEKRETATLKCYPIPRHDTVYWYQQGPGQDPQFLISFYEKMQSDKGSIPDRFSAQQFSDYHSELNMSSLELGDSALYFCASSLMGPGDGYTFGSGTRLTVV.